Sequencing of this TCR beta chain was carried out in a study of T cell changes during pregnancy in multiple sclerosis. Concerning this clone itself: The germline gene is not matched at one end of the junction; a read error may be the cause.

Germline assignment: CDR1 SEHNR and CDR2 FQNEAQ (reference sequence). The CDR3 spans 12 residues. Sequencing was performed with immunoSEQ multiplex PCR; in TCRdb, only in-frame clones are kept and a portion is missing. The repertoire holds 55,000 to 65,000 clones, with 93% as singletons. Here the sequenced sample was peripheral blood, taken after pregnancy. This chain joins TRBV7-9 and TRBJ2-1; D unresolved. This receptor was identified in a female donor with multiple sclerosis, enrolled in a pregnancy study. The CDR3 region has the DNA TGTGCCAGCAGCTTCACCTATAATGAGCAGTTCTTC. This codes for CASSFTYNEQFF.